This T cell receptor beta chain was recorded in a study of CD8+ T cells in alopecia areata. From germline, CDR1 is MNHEY and CDR2 SMNVEV (reference sequence). The V and J ends lost 6 bases and 7 bases respectively, with 16 bases between them. This CDR3 is built from 13 residues. Following extraction, RNA underwent reverse transcription to cDNA, which served as the sequencing template. Repertoires were generated with immunoSEQ multiplex PCR, while TCRdb's copy carries only in-frame clones and drops some. The table lists 140,000 to 150,000 clones, 47% of them singletons. The receptor was derived from a human donor with alopecia areata. This rearrangement joins TRBV27 to TRBJ2-7; no clear D gene. Specimen: CD4+ T cells sorted from blood. CDR3 region: CASSLEARQEQYF. The CDR3 coding sequence is TGTGCCAGCAGCCTTGAAGCAAGGCAGGAGCAGTACTTC.